The clone carrying this TCR beta chain has a single count. Only in-frame clones appear in the TCRdb table, and some are missing; sequencing was by immunoSEQ multiplex PCR. The sample shows 230,000 or so clones, roughly 94% of them seen only once. Deletions cut 2 bases from V and 9 bases from J, with 14 bases between. The CDR3 is 13 amino acids. CDR1 and CDR2 from the germline V gene are SGHVS and FQNEAQ. The data are from a study of control samples from healthy donors and cancer patients. The sequencing sample was made of blood. The genes are TRBV7-8 and TRBJ2-7; D might be TRBD2 (5 bases). This sequence originates from a man aged 50-60 years in good health. The CDR3 sequence is CASSLSGPSGQYV. CDR3 in DNA: TGTGCCAGCAGCTTAAGCGGCCCCAGCGGGCAGTACGTC.